The TCR beta chain described here comes from a study of early T cells in non-severe SARS-CoV-2 infection. On the study more broadly: Sequenced bulk RNA came from whole blood that was unsorted, and chains were unpaired.

The CDR3 is 18 amino acids. Germline assignment: CDR1 SGHAT and CDR2 FQNNGV. Trimming took 3 bases from V and 3 from J; bases not matched to a gene: 13. TCRdb re-analysed the 5' RACE reads in MiXCR, keeping a single row per CDR3 protein. The sample has about 120,000 distinct CDR3 sequences, approximately 12% seen once; the top ten hold around 4.1%. The specimen comprised whole blood, sampled at baseline. The rearrangement joins TRBV11-2 to TRBJ1-1, with 10 bases fitting TRBD1. The TCR was taken from an adult who was a healthcare worker with PCR-confirmed SARS-CoV-2 infection or an uninfected control (not recorded which). This CDR3 reads CASSFQSSLGQGYTEAFF. CDR3 DNA sequence: TGTGCCAGCAGCTTTCAATCCTCTTTGGGACAGGGGTACACTGAAGCTTTCTTT.